The entry below describes one TCR beta chain. Its antigen remains undetermined. The input lacks base qualities; no much larger clone sits a single base away. This entry belongs to a study of post-analysis software for immune sequencing data (dated by TCRdb to between 2014 and 2016). Study-level background: Relapsing-remitting, secondary progressive and progressive-relapsing multiple sclerosis were recorded as disease courses, and subtype annotation was lacking for some patients. A subset of samples was prepared in parallel using single-end sample barcoding, then pooled and co-amplified after Illumina adapter ligation. The multiple sclerosis patient repertoires were compared with approximately 11 previously published healthy control repertoires from donors aged about 6 to 26 years.

TCR beta repertoires were profiled from peripheral blood of 13 young patients with multiple sclerosis to demonstrate the VDJtools post-analysis software. Multiple sclerosis patients were children and adolescents aged about 6 to 16 years. The investigation overall reported the following: Roughly 5 TRBV segments, including TRBV5-6, TRBV5-1 and TRBV20-1, were significantly more frequent in patients than controls. Strong co-clustering of samples prepared in the same batch was shown by direct clustering with F measure, prompting a batch-effect correction. Multiple sclerosis patients had significantly lower normalized Chao1 diversity than controls, a result that suggests substantial peripheral T-cell clonal expansion. The multiple sclerosis patient group was slightly younger than the control group.

CDR3 length: 13 amino acids, cysteine to phenylalanine. Only the CDR3 DNA stays, 39 bases, in frame from base 1. The germline V gene gives CDR1 as SGHTA and CDR2 as FQGTGA. The method was PCR. TCRdb lists the instrument as Illumina HiSeq 2500. To reduce PCR and sequencing biases, unique molecular identifiers were built into the TCR beta cDNA libraries. Every 1 to 10 million input T cells yielded some 500,000 cDNA molecules, meaning each molecule approximated one T cell. Patient libraries were prepared and sequenced with the same protocol used for the earlier healthy control dataset. Within a given batch, samples were prepared together, multiplexed and sequenced on the same HiSeq lane. On the study's bioinformatics: Raw barcoded reads were processed with MIGEC, and single-read molecular identifier groups were discarded before consensus assembly and CDR3 extraction. VDJtools was used for post-analysis of the clonotype tables, with diversity normalized by down-sampling every dataset to the smallest sample size. To correct batch-related cross-sample contamination, repertoire overlap clustering matched CDR3 amino acid sequences but not nucleotide sequences. TCRdb trimmed the raw reads at Q25, called clones with MiXCR and kept productive beta chains. Here each entry gathers all rows of one CDR3 protein and keeps the most common genes and DNA. The V and J calls follow TCRdb's processing rather than the paper's. Here the sample has 800,000 to 950,000 distinct CDR3 sequences; about 53% occur a single time. 4.6% of the sample is taken by the ten largest.

The chain joins TRBV7-3 to TRBJ2-7, with no confidently assigned D gene. The DNA end lines up better with TRBJ2-5; the J call may be wrong. The TCR comes from a girl between 5 and 17 years old with multiple sclerosis. Sequenced material: blood. The CDR3: CASSPVPGETQYF. The DNA reads as follows: TGTGCCAGCAGCCCCGTACCTGGCGAGACCCAGTACTTC.